The 5 T cell receptor beta chains below were found in one sample sequenced in a study of early T cells in non-severe SARS-CoV-2 infection. Each CDR3 protein gets one entry after TCRdb re-called the 5' RACE reads with MiXCR. The sample shows fewer than 85,000 distinct CDR3 sequences, roughly 12% of them seen only once. Sequencing was performed on whole blood, taken at baseline. These TCRs come from an adult who was a healthcare worker with PCR-confirmed SARS-CoV-2 infection or an uninfected control (not recorded which).

V gene TRBV11-1 combines with J gene TRBJ2-1, with D possibly TRBD1 on 6 matching bases. V gave up 5 bases and J gave up 9 bases, with 14 bases separating them. CDR1 is SGHAT and CDR2 is FQDESV in the germline V gene (reference sequence). This CDR3 is 13 amino acids long. The CDR3 nucleotides are TGTGCCAGCAGCCTGAACAGGGTTACTGAGCAGTTCTTC. Its translation: CASSLNRVTEQFF.

This clonotype was observed a few times. V usage is TRBV11-2 and J usage is TRBJ1-1; 10 bases fit TRBD1. Germline lookup yields CDR1 SGHAT and CDR2 FQNNGV. V lost 5 bases and J lost 1; bases outside the gene matches: 10. This CDR3 contains 17 residues. CDR3 protein: CASSQLTGGVRNTEAFF. The CDR3 DNA follows: TGTGCCAGCAGCCAACTGACAGGGGGCGTAAGGAACACTGAAGCTTTCTTT.

The rearrangement uses TRBV7-3 and TRBJ2-3, with TRBD2 matching over 10 bases. Per germline, CDR1 SGHTA and CDR2 FQGTGA. Unmatched junction bases numbered 8, after V lost 5 bases and J lost 3 bases. The length of the CDR3 is 16 residues. For the CDR3, the DNA is TGTGCCAGCAGCCCAGAAACTAGCGGGATTACAGATACGCAGTATTTT. Protein sequence: CASSPETSGITDTQYF.

This clonotype showed up just a few times. CDR3 in amino acids: CASSQDYLTNGYTF. The CDR3 coding sequence is TGCGCCAGCAGCCAAGATTACCTCACAAATGGCTACACCTTC. This chain joins TRBV4-3 and TRBJ1-2, with D uncertain. The V end lost 0 bases, the J end lost 6 bases, and 11 bases lay between the germline ends. Germline values: CDR1 LGHNA, CDR2 YSLEER. This CDR3 contains 14 residues.

The rearrangement links TRBV11-2 to TRBJ2-1; D is ambiguous. The CDR3 loop spans 13 amino acids. Looked up from germline, CDR1 is SGHAT and CDR2 is FQNNGV. Trimming removed 4 bases at V and 9 bases at J, with 13 bases between. Here the CDR3 DNA reads TGTGCCAGCAGCTGGTCTCTCGCAGCTGAGCAGTTCTTC. This gives the protein CASSWSLAAEQFF. Full variable domain (rest looked up from reference TRBV11-2 and TRBJ2-1): EAGVAQSPRYKIIEKRQSVAFWCNPISGHATLYWYQQILGQGPKLLIQFQNNGVVDDSQLPKDRFSAERLKGVDSTLKIQPAKLEDSAVYLCASSWSLAAEQFFGPGTRLTVL.